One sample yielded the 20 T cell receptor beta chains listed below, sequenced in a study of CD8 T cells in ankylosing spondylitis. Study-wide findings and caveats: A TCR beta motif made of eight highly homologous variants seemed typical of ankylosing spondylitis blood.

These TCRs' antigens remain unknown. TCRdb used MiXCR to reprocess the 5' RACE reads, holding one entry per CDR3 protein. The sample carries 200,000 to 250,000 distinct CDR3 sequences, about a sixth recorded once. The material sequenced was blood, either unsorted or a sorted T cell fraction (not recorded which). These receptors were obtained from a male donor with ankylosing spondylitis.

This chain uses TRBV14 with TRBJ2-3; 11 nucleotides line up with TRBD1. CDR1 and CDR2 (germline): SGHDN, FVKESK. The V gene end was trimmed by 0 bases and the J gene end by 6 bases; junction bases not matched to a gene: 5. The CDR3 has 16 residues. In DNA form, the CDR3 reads TGTGCCAGCAGCCAAGATAGGACAGGGGGCATGGATACGCAGTATTTT. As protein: CASSQDRTGGMDTQYF.

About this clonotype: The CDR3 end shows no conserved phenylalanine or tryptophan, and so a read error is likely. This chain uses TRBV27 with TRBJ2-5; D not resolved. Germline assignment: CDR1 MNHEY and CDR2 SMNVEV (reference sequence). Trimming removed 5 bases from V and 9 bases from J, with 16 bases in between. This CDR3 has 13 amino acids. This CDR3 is CASSPRTEQPQYL. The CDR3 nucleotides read TGTGCCAGCAGTCCCCGGACGGAGCAGCCCCAGTACCTC.

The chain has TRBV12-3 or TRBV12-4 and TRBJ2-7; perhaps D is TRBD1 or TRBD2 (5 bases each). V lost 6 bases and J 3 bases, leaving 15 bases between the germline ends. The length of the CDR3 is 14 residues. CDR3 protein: CASSDREGYYEQYF. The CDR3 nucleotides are TGTGCCAGCAGCGACCGTGAGGGGTACTACGAGCAGTACTTC.

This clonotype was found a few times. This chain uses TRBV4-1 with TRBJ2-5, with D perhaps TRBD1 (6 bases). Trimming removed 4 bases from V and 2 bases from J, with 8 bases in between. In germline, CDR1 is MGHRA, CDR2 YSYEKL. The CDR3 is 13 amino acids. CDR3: CASSPDRQETQYF. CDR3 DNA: TGCGCCAGCAGCCCGGACAGACAAGAGACCCAGTACTTC.

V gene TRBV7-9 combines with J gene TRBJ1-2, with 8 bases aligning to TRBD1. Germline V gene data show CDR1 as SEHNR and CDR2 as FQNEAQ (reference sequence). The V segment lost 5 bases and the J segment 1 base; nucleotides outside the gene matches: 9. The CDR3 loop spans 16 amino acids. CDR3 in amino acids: CASSNSTGALNYGYTF. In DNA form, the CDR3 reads TGTGCCAGCAGCAACTCGACAGGGGCGCTTAACTATGGCTACACCTTC.

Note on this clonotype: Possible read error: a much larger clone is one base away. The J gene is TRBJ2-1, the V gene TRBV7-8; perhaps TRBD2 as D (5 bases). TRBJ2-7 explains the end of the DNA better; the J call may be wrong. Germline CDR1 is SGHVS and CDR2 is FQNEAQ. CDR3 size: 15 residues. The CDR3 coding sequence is TGTGCCAGCAGCTTAGACGCGGGTACCTACAATGAGCAGTACTTC. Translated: CASSLDAGTYNEQYF.

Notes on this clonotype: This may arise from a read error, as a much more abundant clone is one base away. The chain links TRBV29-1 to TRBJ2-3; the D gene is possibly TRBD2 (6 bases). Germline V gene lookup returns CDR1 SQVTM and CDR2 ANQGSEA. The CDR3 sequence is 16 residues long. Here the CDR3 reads CSVESGGTPRTDTQCF. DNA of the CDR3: TGCAGCGTTGAAAGTGGCGGGACCCCTCGGACGGATACGCAGTGTTTT.

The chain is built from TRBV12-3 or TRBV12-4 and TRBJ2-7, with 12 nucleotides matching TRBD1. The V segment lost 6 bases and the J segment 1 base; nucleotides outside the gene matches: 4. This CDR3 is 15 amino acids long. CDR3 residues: CASRGQGAGSYEQYF. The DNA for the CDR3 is TGTGCCAGCAGGGGACAGGGGGCAGGGTCCTACGAGCAGTACTTC.

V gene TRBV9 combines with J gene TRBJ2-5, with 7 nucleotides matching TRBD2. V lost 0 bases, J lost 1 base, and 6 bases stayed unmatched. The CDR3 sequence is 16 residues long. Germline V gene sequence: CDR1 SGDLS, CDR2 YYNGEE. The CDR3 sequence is CASSVGASGIQETQYF. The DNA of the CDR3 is TGTGCCAGCAGCGTAGGGGCTAGCGGAATCCAAGAGACCCAGTACTTC.

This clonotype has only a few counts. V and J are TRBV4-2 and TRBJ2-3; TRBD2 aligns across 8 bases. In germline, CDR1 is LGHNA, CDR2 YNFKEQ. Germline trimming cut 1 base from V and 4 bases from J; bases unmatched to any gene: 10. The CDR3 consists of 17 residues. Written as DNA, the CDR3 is TGTGCCAGCAGCCAAGGGACTAGCCAAGGGGGTGCAGATACGCAGTATTTT. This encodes CASSQGTSQGGADTQYF.

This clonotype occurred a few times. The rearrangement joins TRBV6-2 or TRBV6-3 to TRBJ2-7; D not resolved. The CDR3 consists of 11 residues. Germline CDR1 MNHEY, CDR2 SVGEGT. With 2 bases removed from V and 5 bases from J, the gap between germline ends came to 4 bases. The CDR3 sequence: CASSYGDEQYF. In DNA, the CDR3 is TGTGCCAGCAGTTACGGGGACGAGCAGTACTTC.

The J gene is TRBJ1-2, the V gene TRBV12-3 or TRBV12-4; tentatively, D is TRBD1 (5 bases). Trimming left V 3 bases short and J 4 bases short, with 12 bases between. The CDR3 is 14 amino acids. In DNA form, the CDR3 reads TGTGCCAGCAGTTTCGAGACAGCTACCTATGGCTACACCTTC. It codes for CASSFETATYGYTF.

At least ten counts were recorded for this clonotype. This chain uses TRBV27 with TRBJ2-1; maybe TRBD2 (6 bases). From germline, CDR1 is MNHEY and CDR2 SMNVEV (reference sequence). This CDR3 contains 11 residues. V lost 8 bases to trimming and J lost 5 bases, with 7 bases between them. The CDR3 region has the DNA TGTGCCAGCGGACTAAACAATGAGCAGTTCTTC. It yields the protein CASGLNNEQFF.

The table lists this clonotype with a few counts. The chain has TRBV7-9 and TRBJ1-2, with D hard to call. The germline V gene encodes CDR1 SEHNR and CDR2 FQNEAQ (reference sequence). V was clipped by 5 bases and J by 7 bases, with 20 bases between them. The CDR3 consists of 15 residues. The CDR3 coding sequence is TGTGCCAGCAGCCCAAGAGGGCCAGAACTTAGTGGCTACACCTTC. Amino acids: CASSPRGPELSGYTF.

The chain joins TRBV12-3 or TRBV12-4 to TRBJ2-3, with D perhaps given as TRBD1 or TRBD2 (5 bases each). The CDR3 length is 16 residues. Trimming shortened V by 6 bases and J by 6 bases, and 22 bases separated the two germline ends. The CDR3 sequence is CASSPPGRSPLDTQYF. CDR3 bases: TGTGCCAGCAGCCCACCGGGGCGGAGTCCCTTGGATACGCAGTATTTT.

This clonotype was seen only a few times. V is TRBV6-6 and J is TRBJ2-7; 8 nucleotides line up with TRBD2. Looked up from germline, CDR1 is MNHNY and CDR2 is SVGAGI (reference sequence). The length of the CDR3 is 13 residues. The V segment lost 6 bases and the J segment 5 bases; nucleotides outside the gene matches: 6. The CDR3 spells CASSGLAVNEQYF. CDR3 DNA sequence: TGTGCCAGCAGCGGACTAGCAGTCAACGAGCAGTACTTC.

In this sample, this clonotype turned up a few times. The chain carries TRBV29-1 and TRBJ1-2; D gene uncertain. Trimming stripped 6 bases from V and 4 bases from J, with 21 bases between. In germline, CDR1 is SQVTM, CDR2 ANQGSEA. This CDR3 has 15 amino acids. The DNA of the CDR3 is TGCAGCGTCCGAGATGACGGGGAATTCGGCTATGGCTACACCTTC. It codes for CSVRDDGEFGYGYTF. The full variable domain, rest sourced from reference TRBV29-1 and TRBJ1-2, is SAVISQKPSRDICQRGTSLTIQCQVDSQVTMMFWYRQQPGQSLTLIATANQGSEATYESGFVIDKFPISRPNLTFSTLTVSNMSPEDSSIYLCSVRDDGEFGYGYTFGSGTRLTVV.

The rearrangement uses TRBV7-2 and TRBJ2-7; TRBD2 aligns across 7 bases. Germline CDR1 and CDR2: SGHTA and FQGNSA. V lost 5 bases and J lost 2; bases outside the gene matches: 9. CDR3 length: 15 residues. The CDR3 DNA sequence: TGTGCCAGCAGCGTCTTTACGGGGGGAACCTACGAGCAGTACTTC. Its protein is CASSVFTGGTYEQYF. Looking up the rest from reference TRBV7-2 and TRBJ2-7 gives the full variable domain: GAGVSQSPSNKVTEKGKDVELRCDPISGHTALYWYRQSLGQGLEFLIYFQGNSAPDKSGLPSDRFSAERTGGSVSTLTIQRTQQEDSAVYLCASSVFTGGTYEQYFGPGTRLTVT.

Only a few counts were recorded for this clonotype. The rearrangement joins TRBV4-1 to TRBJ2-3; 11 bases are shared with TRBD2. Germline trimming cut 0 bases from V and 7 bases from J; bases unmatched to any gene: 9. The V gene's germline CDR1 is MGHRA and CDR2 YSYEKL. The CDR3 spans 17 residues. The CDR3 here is CASSQERTSGHTNTQYF. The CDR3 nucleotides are TGCGCCAGCAGCCAAGAGCGGACTAGCGGGCACACGAATACGCAGTATTTT.

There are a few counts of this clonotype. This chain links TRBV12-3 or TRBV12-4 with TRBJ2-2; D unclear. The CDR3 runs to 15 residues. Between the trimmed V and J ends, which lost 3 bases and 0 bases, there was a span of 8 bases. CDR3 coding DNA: TGTGCCAGCAGTTTGACGGGCCCGAACACCGGGGAGCTGTTTTTT. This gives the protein CASSLTGPNTGELFF.